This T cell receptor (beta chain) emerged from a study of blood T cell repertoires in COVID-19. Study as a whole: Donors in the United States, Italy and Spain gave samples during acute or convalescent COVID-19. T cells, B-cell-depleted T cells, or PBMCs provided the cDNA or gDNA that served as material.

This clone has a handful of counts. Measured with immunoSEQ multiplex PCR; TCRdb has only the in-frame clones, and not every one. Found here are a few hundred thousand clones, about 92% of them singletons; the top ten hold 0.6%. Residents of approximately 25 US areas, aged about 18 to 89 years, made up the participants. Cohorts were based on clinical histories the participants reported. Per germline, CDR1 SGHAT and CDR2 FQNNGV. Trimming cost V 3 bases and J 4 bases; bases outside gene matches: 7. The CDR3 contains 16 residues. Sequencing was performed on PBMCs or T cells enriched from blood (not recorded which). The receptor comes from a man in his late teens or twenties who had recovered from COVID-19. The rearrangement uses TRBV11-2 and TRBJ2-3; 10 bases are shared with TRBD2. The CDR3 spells CASSFQAGLAADTQYF. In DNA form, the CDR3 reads TGTGCCAGCAGCTTCCAGGCAGGACTAGCGGCAGATACGCAGTATTTT.